This T cell receptor beta chain stems from a study of T cell repertoires in cytomegalovirus infection (dated by TCRdb to between 2018 and 2021). About the study as a whole: Donor HLA type was relevant to the analysis, as public TCR beta signatures indicated carriage of CMV infection together with the matching HLA type. What the research found in general, with its limitations: The ex vivo response was dominated by HLA-C-restricted CMV-specific TCR beta clonotypes, which also provided the single most frequent clonotype in two of eight donors. In both this cohort and an independent roughly 400-donor cohort, the cumulative frequency of public TCR beta family members distinguished carriers of CMV infection plus the relevant HLA type.

This clonotype was observed a few times. Its target antigen remains unknown. No much larger clone exists at a distance of one base, and base qualities are not known. There are 16 amino acids in the CDR3, from cysteine to phenylalanine inclusive. Only the CDR3 DNA stays, 48 bases, in frame from base 1. At the junction V is shortened by 4 bases and J by 0 bases, with 13 bases in between. Sequencer: Illumina HiSeq 1500. TCRdb handled the public reads itself, with Q25 trimming in fastp and clone calling in MiXCR, and kept productive beta chains. Here each entry gathers all rows of one CDR3 protein and keeps the most common genes and DNA. This sample is represented by fewer than 550,000 distinct CDR3 sequences; about a quarter of them were singletons. The ten most abundant clones make up 13% of the sample.

In this chain, TRBV23-1 is recombined with TRBJ1-5, with TRBD1 tentatively as D gene (5 bases match). TRBV23-1 is an ORF, and what it does is uncertain. Sequencing was done on a sample of PBMCs. This TCR derives from a human donor in good health (CMV status not recorded). Some clones in this sample may be carry-over from other donors' samples. DNA sequence: TGCGCCAGCAGTCGATCGGGGGACCTTAGCAATCAGCCCCAGCATTTT. This codes for CASSRSGDLSNQPQHF.